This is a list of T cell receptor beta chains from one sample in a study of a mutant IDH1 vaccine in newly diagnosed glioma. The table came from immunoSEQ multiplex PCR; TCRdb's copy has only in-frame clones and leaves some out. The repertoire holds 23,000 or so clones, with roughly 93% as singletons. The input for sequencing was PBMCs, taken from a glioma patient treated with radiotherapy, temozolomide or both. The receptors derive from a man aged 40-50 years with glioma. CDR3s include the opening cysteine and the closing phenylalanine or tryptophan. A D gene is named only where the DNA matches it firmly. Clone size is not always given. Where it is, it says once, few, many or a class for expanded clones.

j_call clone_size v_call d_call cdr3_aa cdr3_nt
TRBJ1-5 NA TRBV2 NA CASSGPGHVSNQPQHF TGTGCCAGCAGCGGACCCGGACACGTTAGCAATCAGCCCCAGCATTTT
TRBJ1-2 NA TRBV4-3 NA CASSQEGRANYGYTF TGCGCCAGCAGCCAAGAAGGCAGGGCGAACTATGGCTACACCTTC
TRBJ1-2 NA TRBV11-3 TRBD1 CASSDRESNYGYTF TGTGCCAGCAGCGACAGGGAGTCTAACTATGGCTACACCTTC
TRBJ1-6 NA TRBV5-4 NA CASSLAGRQVGSPLHF TGTGCCAGCAGCTTGGCGGGCCGACAGGTTGGGTCACCCCTCCACTTT
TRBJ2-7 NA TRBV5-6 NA CASSLDTYEQYF TGTGCCAGCAGCTTGGACACCTACGAGCAGTACTTC
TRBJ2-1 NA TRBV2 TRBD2 CATSLTAGGMAEQFF TGTGCCACTTCACTTACAGCGGGAGGTATGGCTGAGCAGTTCTTC
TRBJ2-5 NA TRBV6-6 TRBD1 CASSPGQGATEETQYF TGTGCCAGCAGTCCCGGGCAGGGGGCGACGGAAGAGACCCAGTACTTC
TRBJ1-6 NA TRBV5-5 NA CASSLRDNSPLHF TGTGCCAGCAGCTTGAGAGATAATTCACCCCTCCACTTT
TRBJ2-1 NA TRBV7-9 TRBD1 CASSLASQGDEQFF TGTGCCAGCAGCTTAGCGTCACAGGGGGATGAGCAGTTCTTC
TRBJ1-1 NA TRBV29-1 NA CSVDDRRGPTEAFF TGCAGCGTTGATGATCGCAGGGGCCCCACTGAAGCTTTCTTT
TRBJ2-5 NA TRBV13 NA CASSPRLEEETQYF TGTGCCAGCAGCCCCCGACTAGAAGAAGAGACCCAGTACTTC
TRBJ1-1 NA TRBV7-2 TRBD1 CASSLERIRGASEAFF TGTGCCAGCAGCTTAGAAAGAATCAGGGGGGCTTCTGAAGCTTTCTTT
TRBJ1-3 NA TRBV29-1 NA CSAGGTLAQTNTIYF TGCAGCGCAGGAGGGACCCTTGCCCAGACAAACACCATATATTTT
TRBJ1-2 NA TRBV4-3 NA CASSQSQGSNYGYTF TGCGCCAGCAGCCAAAGCCAGGGGAGTAACTATGGCTACACCTTC
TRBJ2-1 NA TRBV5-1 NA CASSPLRGTGYNEQFF TGCGCCAGCAGCCCCCTCAGGGGTACTGGCTACAATGAGCAGTTCTTC
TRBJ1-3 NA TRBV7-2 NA CAGSGLSGNTIYF TGTGCCGGATCGGGCCTCTCTGGAAACACCATATATTTT
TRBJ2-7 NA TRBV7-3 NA CASSLVGGPGAHEQYF TGTGCCAGCAGCTTAGTAGGGGGTCCGGGGGCCCACGAGCAGTACTTC
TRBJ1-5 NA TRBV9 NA CASSVDAGADQPQHF TGTGCCAGCAGCGTAGACGCAGGGGCGGATCAGCCCCAGCATTTT
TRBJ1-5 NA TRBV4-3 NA CASSQVFGGSQPQHF TGCGCCAGCAGCCAAGTATTCGGAGGGTCCCAGCCCCAGCATTTT
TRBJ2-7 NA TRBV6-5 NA CASSALRASEQYF TGTGCCAGCAGTGCCCTTAGGGCCAGCGAGCAGTACTTC
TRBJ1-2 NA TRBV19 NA CASRGREGPLGGYTF TGTGCCAGTAGAGGGAGGGAGGGGCCCCTGGGGGGCTACACCTTC
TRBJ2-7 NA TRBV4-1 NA CASSQRTKSSYEQYF TGCGCCAGCAGCCAAAGGACAAAGAGCTCCTACGAGCAGTACTTC
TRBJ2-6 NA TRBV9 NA CASSVRGSGANVLTF TGTGCCAGCAGCGTTCGGGGGAGTGGGGCCAACGTCCTGACTTTC
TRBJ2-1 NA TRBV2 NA CASSERGAIEQFF TGTGCCAGCAGTGAGAGGGGAGCAATTGAGCAGTTCTTC
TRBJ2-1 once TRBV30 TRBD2 CAFTSGSLGEQFF TGTGCCTTCACTAGCGGGAGTTTAGGGGAGCAGTTCTTC
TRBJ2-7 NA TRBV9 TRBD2 CASSRDYQPGSYEQYF TGTGCCAGCAGCCGGGACTACCAACCGGGCTCCTACGAGCAGTACTTC
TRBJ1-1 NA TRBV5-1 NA CASSSQGGETEAFF TGCGCCAGCAGTTCCCAGGGTGGTGAGACTGAAGCTTTCTTT
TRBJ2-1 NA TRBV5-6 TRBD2 CASSLATGGPVNEQFF TGTGCCAGCAGCTTGGCCACGGGAGGACCCGTCAATGAGCAGTTCTTC
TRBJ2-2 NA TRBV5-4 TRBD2 CASSQDKSSGLTGELFF TGTGCCAGCAGCCAAGACAAAAGTAGCGGGCTCACCGGGGAGCTGTTTTTT
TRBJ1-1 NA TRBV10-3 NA CAITGESTEAFF TGTGCCATCACCGGGGAATCGACTGAAGCTTTCTTT
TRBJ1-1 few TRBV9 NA CASSGEDGSNTEAFF TGTGCCAGCAGCGGGGAAGACGGCTCGAACACTGAAGCTTTCTTT
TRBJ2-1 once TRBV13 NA CASSLAGRPHAGNEQFF TGTGCCAGCAGCTTAGCCGGGCGACCCCACGCTGGAAATGAGCAGTTCTTC
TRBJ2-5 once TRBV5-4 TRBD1 CASSSQGQGQETQYF TGTGCCAGCAGCAGTCAGGGACAGGGCCAAGAGACCCAGTACTTC
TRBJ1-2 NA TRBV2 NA CASRFQGGYGYTF TGTGCCAGCAGATTTCAGGGAGGTTATGGCTACACCTTC
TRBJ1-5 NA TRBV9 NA CASSVAGSVDQPQHF TGTGCCAGCAGCGTCGCAGGGTCGGTGGATCAGCCCCAGCATTTT
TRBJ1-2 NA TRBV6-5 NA CASSYSNLGRVGYTF TGTGCCAGCAGTTACTCGAACCTGGGAAGGGTAGGCTACACCTTC
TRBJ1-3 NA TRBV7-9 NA CASSQGTSGNTIYF TGTGCCAGCAGCCAAGGGACAAGTGGAAACACCATATATTTT
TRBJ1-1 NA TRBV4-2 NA CASSQDRGRSEAFF TGTGCCAGCAGCCAAGATCGAGGAAGATCTGAAGCTTTCTTT
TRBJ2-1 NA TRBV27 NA CASSTGGPSFF TGTGCCAGCAGCACCGGGGGTCCGTCGTTCTTC
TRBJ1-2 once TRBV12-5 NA CASGLEIYGYTF TGTGCTAGTGGTTTGGAAATTTATGGCTACACCTTC
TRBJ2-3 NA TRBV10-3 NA CAISESSPAVGGTQYF TGTGCCATCAGTGAGTCTAGTCCCGCAGTTGGGGGGACGCAGTATTTT
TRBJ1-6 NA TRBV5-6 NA CASSLSAGFGSPLHF TGTGCCAGCAGCTTGTCGGCGGGGTTTGGTTCACCCCTCCACTTT
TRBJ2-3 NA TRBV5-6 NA CASSLPGADTQYF TGTGCCAGCAGCTTGCCGGGAGCAGATACGCAGTATTTT
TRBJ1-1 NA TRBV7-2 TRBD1 CASRLEQGQAFF TGTGCCAGCAGACTGGAACAGGGGCAAGCTTTCTTT
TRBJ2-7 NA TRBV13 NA CASSSGDSSYEQYF TGTGCCAGCAGCTCGGGAGACAGCTCCTACGAGCAGTACTTC
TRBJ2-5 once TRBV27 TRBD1 CASRLDRGGTQYF TGTGCCAGCAGACTGGACAGGGGGGGGACCCAGTACTTC
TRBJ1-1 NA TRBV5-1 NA CASSLGEGSHTEAFF TGCGCCAGCAGCTTGGGCGAGGGGAGTCACACTGAAGCTTTCTTT
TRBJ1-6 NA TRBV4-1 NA CASSQEWDGYSPLHF TGCGCCAGCAGCCAAGAGTGGGACGGATATTCACCCCTCCACTTT
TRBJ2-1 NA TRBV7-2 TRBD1 CASTPYAGGIDEQFF TGTGCCAGCACCCCATATGCAGGGGGTATAGATGAGCAGTTCTTC
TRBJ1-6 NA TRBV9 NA CASRPGRTSNSPLHF TGTGCCAGCAGGCCGGGACGGACTTCTAATTCACCCCTCCACTTT
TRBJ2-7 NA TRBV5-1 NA CASSLTTSYEQYF TGCGCCAGCAGCTTGACAACCTCCTACGAGCAGTACTTC
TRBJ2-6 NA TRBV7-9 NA CASSFPGQRSGANVLTF TGTGCCAGCAGCTTCCCGGGACAACGCTCTGGGGCCAACGTCCTGACTTTC
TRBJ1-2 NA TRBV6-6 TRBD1 CASSYRTGKGYGYTF TGTGCCAGCAGCTACAGGACAGGGAAGGGCTATGGCTACACCTTC
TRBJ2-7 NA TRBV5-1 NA CASKELQGPTYEQYF TGCGCCAGTAAAGAATTACAGGGCCCCACCTACGAGCAGTACTTC
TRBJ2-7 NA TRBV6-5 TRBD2 CASSYSGRGAYEQYF TGTGCCAGCAGTTACTCCGGGAGGGGGGCCTACGAGCAGTACTTC
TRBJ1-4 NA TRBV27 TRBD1 CATRFEGAQEKLFF TGTGCCACCCGCTTTGAGGGGGCGCAGGAAAAACTGTTTTTT
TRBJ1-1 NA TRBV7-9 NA CASSLSQMNTEAFF TGTGCCAGCAGCTTGTCACAGATGAACACTGAAGCTTTCTTT
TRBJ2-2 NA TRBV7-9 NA CASTLDPSFGNTGELFF TGTGCCAGCACCCTGGATCCAAGCTTCGGGAACACCGGGGAGCTGTTTTTT
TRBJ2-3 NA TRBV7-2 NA CASSFRGGVSTDTQYF TGTGCCAGCAGCTTCCGAGGCGGGGTTAGCACAGATACGCAGTATTTT